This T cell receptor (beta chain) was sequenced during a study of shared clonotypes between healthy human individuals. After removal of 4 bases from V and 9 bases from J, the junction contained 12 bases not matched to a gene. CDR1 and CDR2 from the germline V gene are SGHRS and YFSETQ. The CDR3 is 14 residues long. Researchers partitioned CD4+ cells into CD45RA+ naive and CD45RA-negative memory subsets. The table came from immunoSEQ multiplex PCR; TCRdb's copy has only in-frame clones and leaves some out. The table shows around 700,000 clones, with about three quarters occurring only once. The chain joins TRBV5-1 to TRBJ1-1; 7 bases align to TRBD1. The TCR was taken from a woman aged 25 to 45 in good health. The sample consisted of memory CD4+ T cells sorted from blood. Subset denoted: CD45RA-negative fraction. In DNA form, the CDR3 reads TGCGCCAGCAGCCCAGAATACAGGGACAGTAAAGCTTTCTTT. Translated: CASSPEYRDSKAFF. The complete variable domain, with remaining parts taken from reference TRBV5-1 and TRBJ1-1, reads KAGVTQTPRYLIKTRGQQVTLSCSPISGHRSVSWYQQTPGQGLQFLFEYFSETQRNKGNFPGRFSGRQFSNSRSEMNVSTLELGDSALYLCASSPEYRDSKAFFGQGTRLTVV.